This T cell receptor beta chain emerged from a study of blood T cell repertoires in COVID-19. Study overall: T cells, B-cell-depleted T cells, or PBMCs supplied cDNA or gDNA.

Clones were sequenced by immunoSEQ multiplex PCR, and TCRdb holds only the in-frame ones, with some missing. The repertoire holds approximately 150,000 clones, with roughly 85% as singletons. This CDR3 spans 15 amino acids. Germline CDR1 reads SNHLY; CDR2 reads FYNNEI. Trimming at V came to 7 bases and at J to 8 bases, leaving 16 bases not matched to a gene. V gene TRBV2 combines with J gene TRBJ2-5; 7 positions match TRBD2. The source material was peripheral blood. The receptor's source is a human donor with acute or convalescent COVID-19. The donor label of this sample is uncertain. The CDR3 sequence: CASTLLSGREITQYF. DNA of the CDR3: TGTGCCAGCACCCTCCTGTCGGGGCGGGAGATCACCCAGTACTTC.